This T cell receptor (beta chain) was sequenced during a study of shared clonotypes between healthy human individuals. About the research overall: The plates for each donor numbered three CD4 naive, three CD4 memory, two CD8 naive and one CD8 memory. Study observations and caveats: Non-shared clonotypes had lower generation probabilities than clonotypes shared by all four sorted-subset donors.

Concerning this clone itself: Its antigen is not identified.

Repertoires were generated with immunoSEQ multiplex PCR, while TCRdb's copy carries only in-frame clones and drops some. The data hold approximately 97,000 clones, with approximately 61% observed a single time. The CDR3 is made up of 14 amino acids. J was trimmed by 7 bases and V by 3 bases; bases with no gene match: 9. Germline CDR1 reads MGHRA; CDR2 reads YSYEKL. This TCR was sampled from a man under 40 in good health. The chain has TRBV4-1 and TRBJ2-7, with 7 bases aligning to TRBD1. Specimen: memory CD8+ T cells sorted from blood. Noted subset: CD45RO+ cells pooled with CCR7-negative TemRA cells. The CDR3 protein is CASSQPGTDDEQYF. CDR3 coding DNA: TGCGCCAGCAGCCAGCCTGGGACAGATGATGAGCAGTACTTC.